This TCR beta chain was documented in a study of beta chain features in type 1 diabetes. Every isolated RNA sample was fully reverse transcribed, so sequencing captured expressed TCRB transcripts. The study sequenced naive, central memory and regulatory T cell samples to an average of about 3.57 million reads. Libraries were prepared by immunoSEQ multiplex PCR; TCRdb keeps only in-frame clonotypes and omits some of them. This sample has about 170,000 clones, with roughly 8% found just once. Markers CD45RO/CCR7/CD25/CD127/CD95/CD27 served to sort CD4+ naive, central memory, regulatory and stem cell-like memory cells. Trimming took 2 bases from V and 1 from J, leaving 6 bases between them. The CDR3 totals 13 residues. Germline V CDR1 and CDR2: MDHEN, SYDVKM. Points from the study as a whole: Shortening of TCRB CDR3s, moderate but significant, appeared in all four CD4+ subsets of Type 1 diabetes patients. Junctions at VDJ sites from type 1 diabetes patients had fewer insertions and more deletions. Still unanswered here is whether HLA type influences TCRB rearrangement.

This clone has more than one count but fewer than ten. Its matching antigen is unknown. This sample also contains other DNA sequences that code for the same CDR3. The sample consisted of central memory CD4+ T cells from blood. The clonotype was recovered from a man between 18 and 35 years old with type 1 diabetes. This chain joins TRBV28 and TRBJ2-7; D ambiguous. For the CDR3, the DNA is TGTGCCAGCAGTTTAGGTCAGTCCTACGAGCAGTACTTC. Translated: CASSLGQSYEQYF.